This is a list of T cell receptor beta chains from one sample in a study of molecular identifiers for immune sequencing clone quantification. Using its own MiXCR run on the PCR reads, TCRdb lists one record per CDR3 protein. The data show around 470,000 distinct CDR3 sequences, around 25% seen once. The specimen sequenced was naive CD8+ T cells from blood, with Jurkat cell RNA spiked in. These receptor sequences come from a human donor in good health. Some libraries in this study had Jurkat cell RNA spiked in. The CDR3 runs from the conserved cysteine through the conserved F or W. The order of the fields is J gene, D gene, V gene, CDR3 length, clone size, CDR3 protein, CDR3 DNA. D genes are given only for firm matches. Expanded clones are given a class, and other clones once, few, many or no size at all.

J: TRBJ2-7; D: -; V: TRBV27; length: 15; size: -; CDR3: CASSLTGPSSYEQYF; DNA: TGTGCCAGCAGTTTGACAGGACCCTCCAGCTACGAGCAGTACTTC
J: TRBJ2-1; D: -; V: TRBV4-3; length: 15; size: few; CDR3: CASSQSRAGDNEQFF; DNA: TGCGCCAGCAGCCAAAGTCGTGCAGGGGACAATGAGCAGTTCTTC
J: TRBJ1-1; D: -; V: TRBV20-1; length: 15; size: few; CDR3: CSAIHYRELGTEAFF; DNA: TGCAGTGCTATCCACTACAGGGAATTGGGCACTGAAGCTTTCTTT
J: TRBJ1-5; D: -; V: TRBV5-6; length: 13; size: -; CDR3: CASSSDSNQPQHF; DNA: TGTGCCAGCAGCTCAGACAGTAATCAGCCCCAGCATTTT
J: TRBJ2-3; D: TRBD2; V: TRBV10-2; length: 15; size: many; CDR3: CASKESGGATDTQYF; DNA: TGCGCCAGCAAGGAAAGCGGGGGCGCGACAGATACGCAGTATTTT
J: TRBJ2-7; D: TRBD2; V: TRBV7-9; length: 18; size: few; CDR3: CASSSGSTSGVLSYEQYF; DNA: TGTGCCAGCAGCTCGGGTTCGACTAGCGGGGTCCTCTCCTACGAGCAGTACTTC
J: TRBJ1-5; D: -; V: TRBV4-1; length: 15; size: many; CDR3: CASSQQGIGNQPQHF; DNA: TGCGCCAGCAGCCAGCAGGGTATTGGCAATCAGCCCCAGCATTTT
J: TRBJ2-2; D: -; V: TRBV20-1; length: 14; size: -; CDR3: CSAQDGGYTGELFF; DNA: TGCAGTGCGCAGGACGGGGGATACACCGGGGAGCTGTTTTTT
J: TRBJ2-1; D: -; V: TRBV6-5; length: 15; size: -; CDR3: CASSYLLGGYNEQFF; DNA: TGTGCCAGCAGTTACCTATTAGGGGGATACAATGAGCAGTTCTTC
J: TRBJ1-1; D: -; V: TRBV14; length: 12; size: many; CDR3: CASSPPGTEAFF; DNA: TGTGCCAGCAGCCCCCCCGGTACTGAAGCTTTCTTT
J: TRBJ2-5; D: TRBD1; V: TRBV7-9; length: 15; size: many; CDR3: CASSARDRDVETQYF; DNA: TGTGCCAGCAGCGCCCGGGACAGAGATGTAGAGACCCAGTACTTC